One sample yielded the 23 T cell receptor beta chains listed below, sequenced in a study of blood T cells in healthy people across ages. For the second PCR, which ran for roughly 6 to 12 cycles, a sample-barcoded 5' primer and a J-beta primer mix were used. TCRdb called the 5' RACE reads again in MiXCR, with one record for every CDR3 protein. The sample has some 1.7 million distinct CDR3 sequences, under 30% seen once. Sequenced: blood. The receptors derive from a woman in her twenties or thirties in good health.

This clonotype was detected only a few times. The V call is TRBV4-3, the J call TRBJ2-5; the match to TRBD2 covers 11 bases. Germline lookup yields CDR1 LGHNA and CDR2 YSLEER. The CDR3 contains 18 residues. V gave up 0 bases and J gave up 4 bases; unmatched junction bases: 10. The CDR3 region is CASSQEASLAGVGETQYF. The CDR3 DNA reads as TGCGCCAGCAGCCAAGAGGCCTCACTAGCGGGAGTTGGAGAGACCCAGTACTTC.

This clonotype was detected many times. This chain joins TRBV10-3 and TRBJ2-7, with D unresolved. The germline gives CDR1 ENHRY, CDR2 SYGVKD. Trimming shortened V by 0 bases and J by 3 bases, and 3 bases separated the two germline ends. The CDR3 is 12 amino acids. In nucleotides, the CDR3 is TGTGCCATCAGTGAGTCGGGCTACGAGCAGTACTTC. It is translated as CAISESGYEQYF.

This clonotype appeared a few times. V is TRBV18 and J is TRBJ1-6, with 7 bases identical to TRBD1. This CDR3 contains 14 residues. Germline V gene sequence: CDR1 KGHSH, CDR2 LQKENI. V shed 3 bases, J shed 5 bases, and the junction held 1 base outside the gene matches. Here the CDR3 reads CASSPDRHNSPLHF. In DNA, the CDR3 is TGTGCCAGCTCACCGGACAGGCATAATTCACCCCTCCACTTT. Filled out from reference TRBV18 and TRBJ1-6, the complete variable domain reads NAGVMQNPRHLVRRRGQEARLRCSPMKGHSHVYWYRQLPEEGLKFMVYLQKENIIDESGMPKERFSAEFPKEGPSILRIQQVVRGDSAAYFCASSPDRHNSPLHFGNGTRLTVT.

V is TRBV29-1 and J is TRBJ1-4, with TRBD1 as a possible D gene (5 bases). Trimming pared 4 bases from V and 2 bases from J, leaving 8 bases between. The CDR3 covers 13 residues. Germline V lookup: CDR1 SQVTM, CDR2 ANQGSEA. CDR3 region: CSVADSTNEKLFF. The CDR3 DNA reads TGCAGCGTTGCTGACAGTACTAATGAAAAACTGTTTTTT.

The chain links TRBV19 to TRBJ1-6; D not certain. Trimming removed 5 bases from V and 0 bases from J, with 8 bases in between. From germline, CDR1 is LNHDA and CDR2 SQIVND (reference sequence). The CDR3 extends over 15 amino acids. CDR3 sequence: CASSLVSSYNSPLHF. The DNA for the CDR3 is TGTGCCAGTAGTTTGGTGAGCTCCTATAATTCACCCCTCCACTTT. The full variable domain, in which reference TRBV19 and TRBJ1-6 provide the parts outside the CDR3, is DGGITQSPKYLFRKEGQNVTLSCEQNLNHDAMYWYRQDPGQGLRLIYYSQIVNDFQKGDIAEGYSVSREKKESFPLTVTSAQKNPTAFYLCASSLVSSYNSPLHFGNGTRLTVT.

This rearrangement joins TRBV28 to TRBJ2-3; D is unresolved. Trimming shortened V by 7 bases and J by 0 bases, and 20 bases separated the two germline ends. Germline CDR1 MDHEN, CDR2 SYDVKM. The CDR3 sequence is 17 residues long. The CDR3 bases are TGTGCCAGCACCCGACGCGCGGCAAGTTTTAGCACAGATACGCAGTATTTT. Translation gives CASTRRAASFSTDTQYF. Based on the CDR3 plus reference TRBV28 and TRBJ2-3, the full variable domain is DVKVTQSSRYLVKRTGEKVFLECVQDMDHENMFWYRQDPGLGLRLIYFSYDVKMKEKGDIPEGYSVSREKKERFSLILESASTNQTSMYLCASTRRAASFSTDTQYFGPGTRLTVL.

The J gene is TRBJ2-2, the V gene TRBV7-6; D gene unclear. CDR1 is SGHVS, CDR2 FNYEAQ, per germline. The CDR3 spans 13 residues. Trimming shortened V by 2 bases and J by 7 bases, and 8 bases separated the two germline ends. The CDR3 region is CASSLRGNGELFF. CDR3 sequence (DNA): TGTGCCAGCAGCTTACGTGGGAACGGGGAGCTGTTTTTT.

The chain employs TRBV27 and TRBJ2-5; no clear D gene. The length of the CDR3 is 14 residues. Per germline, CDR1 MNHEY and CDR2 SMNVEV (reference sequence). V lost 5 bases to trimming and J lost 5 bases, with 15 bases between them. CDR3 in amino acids: CASSAQALGETQYF. In nucleotides, the CDR3 is TGTGCCAGCAGTGCCCAGGCGCTCGGGGAGACCCAGTACTTC.

A few counts support this clonotype. The rearrangement joins TRBV7-8 to TRBJ1-1; 8 bases are a match to TRBD1. In germline, CDR1 is SGHVS, CDR2 FQNEAQ. The trim removed 5 bases at V and 0 bases at J, leaving 5 bases unmatched. CDR3 length: 15 amino acids. Here the CDR3 DNA reads TGTGCCAGCAGCCTTGGGACAGGAGTGAACACTGAAGCTTTCTTT. It is translated as CASSLGTGVNTEAFF. The entire variable domain, with the rest obtained from reference TRBV7-8 and TRBJ1-1, is as follows: GAGVSQSPRYKVAKRGQDVALRCDPISGHVSLFWYQQALGQGPEFLTYFQNEAQLDKSGLPSDRFFAERPEGSVSTLKIQRTQQEDSAVYLCASSLGTGVNTEAFFGQGTRLTVV.

This clonotype was counted once. A much larger clone lies a single base off, so this may be a read error. The rearrangement uses TRBV2 and TRBJ2-7; 7 nucleotides align to TRBD1. The J call may be faulty, since TRBJ2-5 better matches the DNA end. CDR3 length: 14 amino acids. Germline lookup yields CDR1 SNHLY and CDR2 FYNNEI. The chain's CDR3 is CVSSQQGPQETQYF. Written as DNA, the CDR3 is TGTGTCAGCAGTCAACAGGGGCCCCAAGAGACCCAGTACTTC.

Only one count was recorded for this clonotype. Because the CDR3 is missing its conserved closing phenylalanine or tryptophan, this is likely a read error. V gene TRBV12-3 or TRBV12-4 combines with J gene TRBJ2-5, with 7 bases fitting TRBD1. The tail of the sequence fits TRBJ2-7 better, so the J call may be wrong. This CDR3 is built from 14 residues. This chain's CDR3 is CASRRTGGSYEQYC. In DNA, the CDR3 is TGTGCCAGCAGGCGGACAGGCGGCTCCTACGAGCAGTACTGC.

The J gene is TRBJ1-5, the V gene TRBV12-3 or TRBV12-4, with 8 bases matching TRBD1. V was clipped by 5 bases and J by 6 bases; unmatched bases: 12. The CDR3 runs 16 residues. The chain's CDR3 is CASSERGDRQIQPQHF. CDR3 sequence (DNA): TGTGCCAGCAGTGAAAGGGGGGACAGGCAGATTCAGCCCCAGCATTTT.

The gene calls are TRBV20-1 and TRBJ1-2; 7 nucleotides match TRBD1. This CDR3 contains 15 residues. Germline CDR1 reads DFQATT; CDR2 reads SNEGSKA (reference sequence). V was clipped by 6 bases and J by 8 bases; unmatched bases: 18. CDR3: CSAITGTAGVGGYTF. CDR3 DNA sequence: TGCAGTGCCATTACCGGGACAGCCGGCGTGGGGGGCTACACCTTC.

This clonotype has only a few counts. The chain couples TRBV18 to TRBJ2-7; TRBD1 agrees at 9 bases. The trim removed 5 bases at V and 3 bases at J, leaving 8 bases unmatched. The CDR3 is 15 amino acids. CDR1 is KGHSH, CDR2 LQKENI, per germline. CDR3 nucleotides: TGTGCCAGCTCATCCCCGGACAGGGGCCTCTACGAGCAGTACTTC. Amino acid sequence: CASSSPDRGLYEQYF. Filled out from reference TRBV18 and TRBJ2-7, the complete variable domain reads NAGVMQNPRHLVRRRGQEARLRCSPMKGHSHVYWYRQLPEEGLKFMVYLQKENIIDESGMPKERFSAEFPKEGPSILRIQQVVRGDSAAYFCASSSPDRGLYEQYFGPGTRLTVT.

This clonotype came up many times. The chain carries TRBV10-3 and TRBJ2-7; D not certain. Germline CDR1 reads ENHRY; CDR2 reads SYGVKD. V was clipped by 0 bases and J by 2 bases, with 11 bases between them. The CDR3 sequence is 15 residues long. The CDR3 loop is CAISESSGVTYEQYF. As DNA, the CDR3 is TGTGCCATCAGTGAGTCGTCAGGCGTTACCTACGAGCAGTACTTC.

Only one count was recorded for this clonotype. The rearrangement links TRBV15 to TRBJ1-1; D unresolved. Germline-derived CDR1 and CDR2 are LNHNV and YYDKDF (reference sequence). Trimming removed 0 bases from V and 5 bases from J, with 4 bases in between. The CDR3 spans 12 residues. The CDR3 DNA reads TGTGCCACCAGCAGAGACTTGACTGAAGCTTTCTTT. Protein sequence: CATSRDLTEAFF.

The CDR3 coding sequence is TGTGCCAGCAGTTTACCTCCAGGGGGCACTGAAGCTTTCTTT. The encoded protein is CASSLPPGGTEAFF. The chain is built from TRBV12-3 or TRBV12-4 and TRBJ1-1; 7 bases are a match to TRBD1. V lost 2 bases and J lost 4; bases outside the gene matches: 4. The CDR3 is made up of 14 amino acids.

The chain recombines TRBV20-1 with TRBJ2-1; maybe TRBD2 (5 bases). Trimming removed 4 bases at V and 1 base at J, with 11 bases between. The CDR3 has 14 residues. Germline lookup yields CDR1 DFQATT and CDR2 SNEGSKA (reference sequence). CDR3 in amino acids: CSAKESGSYNEQFF. CDR3 in DNA: TGCAGTGCTAAGGAGTCGGGGTCCTACAATGAGCAGTTCTTC.

The rearrangement links TRBV2 to TRBJ2-1; TRBD1 matches 7 bases. CDR1 SNHLY and CDR2 FYNNEI come from the germline V gene. V dropped 10 bases and J dropped 2; count of bases not matched to a gene: 11. This CDR3 has 15 amino acids. The CDR3 bases are TGTGCCATCCCGAGACAGGGTATCGCCTACAATGAGCAGTTCTTC. Translated, it gives CAIPRQGIAYNEQFF.

The chain combines TRBV2 with TRBJ2-3; the D gene is possibly TRBD1 (6 bases). Trimming shortened V by 7 bases and J by 4 bases, and 18 bases separated the two germline ends. CDR3 length: 15 residues. Germline CDR1 is SNHLY and CDR2 is FYNNEI. CDR3 residues: CASTPGTKLPDTQYF. As DNA, the CDR3 is TGTGCCAGCACCCCCGGGACAAAGTTGCCAGATACGCAGTATTTT.

This clonotype appeared a few times. The rearrangement uses TRBV5-1 and TRBJ2-3, with D possibly TRBD2 on 6 matching bases. V gave up 3 bases and J gave up 0 bases, with 20 bases separating them. The CDR3 extends over 18 amino acids. Germline loops: CDR1 SGHRS, CDR2 YFSETQ. CDR3 loop: CASSSRETVEGSTDTQYF. The CDR3 DNA reads as TGCGCCAGCAGCTCCAGGGAGACGGTGGAGGGGAGCACAGATACGCAGTATTTT.

V and J are TRBV20-1 and TRBJ1-2; TRBD1 agrees at 8 bases. Germline V gene data show CDR1 as DFQATT and CDR2 as SNEGSKA (reference sequence). The CDR3 extends over 12 amino acids. V shed 4 bases, J shed 4 bases, and the junction held 2 bases outside the gene matches. DNA of the CDR3: TGCAGTGCTACGGACAGGGTCTATGGCTACACCTTC. Amino acid sequence: CSATDRVYGYTF.

As for this clonotype: One base away lies a much larger clone, so this may be a sequencing read error. CDR3 nucleotides: TGTGCCAGCAGCTTAAGCGTTGAAGGAGGCTGCACCTTC. The encoded protein is CASSLSVEGGCTF. This rearrangement joins TRBV7-9 to TRBJ1-2; D is ambiguous. Per germline, CDR1 SEHNR and CDR2 FQNEAQ (reference sequence). CDR3 length: 13 amino acids.